This T cell receptor beta chain was captured in a study of blood T cell repertoires in COVID-19. Study overall: COVID-19 samples from acute and convalescent phases originated in the United States, Italy and Spain.

The V gene end was trimmed by 6 bases and the J gene end by 0 bases; junction bases not matched to a gene: 8. This CDR3 spans 16 amino acids. CDR1 MNHEY and CDR2 SVGEGT come from the germline V gene. Source study methods: Cell counts per sample came from amplifying reference gene primers. Assay used: immunoSEQ multiplex PCR; TCRdb lists only in-frame clones, some missing. V and J calls and clone size come straight from that table; D and trimming were deduced from the DNA. Of about 140,000 clones in the sample, around 84% were seen once. Sequences were obtained from peripheral blood. The clonotype originates from a man aged 55 to 70 with active or convalescent COVID-19. V and J are TRBV6-2 or TRBV6-3 and TRBJ2-4; 7 nucleotides agree with TRBD1. CDR3: CASSPGQILAKNIQYF. CDR3 nucleotide sequence: TGTGCCAGCAGCCCGGGACAGATACTAGCCAAAAACATTCAGTACTTC.